This T cell receptor (beta chain) was documented in a study of TIL therapy for anti-PD-1-resistant metastatic lung cancer. Background on the study: Median patient age was approximately 59, ranging roughly 38-75 years.

V dropped 0 bases and J dropped 0; count of bases not matched to a gene: 3. This CDR3 is 16 amino acids long. Germline V CDR1 and CDR2: MNHEY, SVGEGT. Regarding time point: pre-treatment sample, taken before nivolumab and TIL therapy. Enrollment ran from October 2017 to January 2020. The immunoSEQ assay was v3. TCRdb's copy holds only in-frame clones and misses some; the assay was immunoSEQ multiplex PCR. Here the sample spans approximately 57,000 clones, approximately 80% being singletons. The receptor comes from a person aged 25-80 years with non-small cell lung cancer. Source: blood, taken at baseline. The chain couples TRBV6-2 or TRBV6-3 to TRBJ2-7; TRBD2 matches at 9 bases. The CDR3 sequence: CASSYSTSGSSYEQYF. CDR3 nucleotides: TGTGCCAGCAGTTACTCGACTAGCGGTAGCTCCTACGAGCAGTACTTC.